This T cell receptor (beta chain) was sequenced for a study of T cell changes during pregnancy in multiple sclerosis. CDR3 length: 18 amino acids. Trimming took 1 base from V and 2 from J; bases not matched to a gene: 9. The germline gives CDR1 SEHNR, CDR2 FQNEAQ (reference sequence). TCRdb keeps only in-frame clones here, not all; method: immunoSEQ multiplex PCR. Of some 110,000 clones listed, roughly nine tenths are singletons. This clone was seen just once. This clonotype originated in a female donor with multiple sclerosis, enrolled in a pregnancy study. V and J are TRBV7-9 and TRBJ2-2; 8 bases align to TRBD2. This material consisted of peripheral blood, taken in the third trimester of pregnancy. The CDR3 protein is CASSLELTGGANTGELFF. The CDR3 region has the DNA TGTGCCAGCAGCTTAGAGCTGACCGGGGGGGCAAACACCGGGGAGCTGTTTTTT. Full variable domain (outside the CDR3, taken from reference TRBV7-9 and TRBJ2-2): DTGVSQNPRHKITKRGQNVTFRCDPISEHNRLYWYRQTLGQGPEFLTYFQNEAQLEKSRLLSDRFSAERPKGSFSTLEIQRTEQGDSAMYLCASSLELTGGANTGELFFGEGSRLTVL.